This T cell receptor (beta chain) was obtained from a study of blood T cell repertoires in COVID-19. Study as a whole: Researchers got acute and convalescent COVID-19 samples from the United States, Italy and Spain. The analysed material was cDNA or gDNA that came from T cells, B-cell-depleted T cells, or PBMCs.

Original processing notes: Amplifying reference gene primers gave estimates of nucleated cell counts. The assay was immunoSEQ multiplex PCR, and TCRdb's table has in-frame clones only and misses some. V and J calls and clone size are given by that table; D and trimming were obtained from the DNA. The sample includes around 270,000 clones, about 85% of them seen just once. Germline V CDR1 and CDR2: KGHSH, LQKENI. V dropped 2 bases and J dropped 15; count of bases not matched to a gene: 11. The CDR3 is 14 amino acids. The rearrangement uses TRBV18 and TRBJ2-1; 9 bases line up with TRBD2. This TCR derives from a human donor with COVID-19, enrolled during active disease. The donor label of this sample is uncertain. Sequencing was done on a sample of peripheral blood. CDR3 region: CASSPVTSGDRAFF. CDR3 DNA: TGTGCCAGCTCACCAGTGACTAGCGGCGACAGGGCGTTCTTC.